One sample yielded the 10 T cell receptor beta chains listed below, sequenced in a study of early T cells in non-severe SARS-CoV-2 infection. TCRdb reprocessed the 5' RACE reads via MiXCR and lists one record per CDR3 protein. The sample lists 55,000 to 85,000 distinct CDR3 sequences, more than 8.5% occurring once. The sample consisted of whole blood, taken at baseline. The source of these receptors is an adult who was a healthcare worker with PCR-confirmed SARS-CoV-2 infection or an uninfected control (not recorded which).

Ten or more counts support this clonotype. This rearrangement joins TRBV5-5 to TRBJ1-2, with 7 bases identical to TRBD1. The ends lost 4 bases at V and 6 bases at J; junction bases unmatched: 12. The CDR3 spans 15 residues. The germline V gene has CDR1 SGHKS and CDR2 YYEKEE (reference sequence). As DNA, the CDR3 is TGTGCCAGCAGCACGCAACAGGGGTTCGAGGATGGCTACACCTTC. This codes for CASSTQQGFEDGYTF.

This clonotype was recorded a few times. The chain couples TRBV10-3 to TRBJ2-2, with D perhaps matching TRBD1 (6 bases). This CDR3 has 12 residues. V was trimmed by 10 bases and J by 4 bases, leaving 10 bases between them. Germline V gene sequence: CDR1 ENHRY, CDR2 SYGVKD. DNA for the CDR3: TGTGCCAACAGGGCGCCCACCGGGGAGCTGTTTTTT. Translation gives CANRAPTGELFF.

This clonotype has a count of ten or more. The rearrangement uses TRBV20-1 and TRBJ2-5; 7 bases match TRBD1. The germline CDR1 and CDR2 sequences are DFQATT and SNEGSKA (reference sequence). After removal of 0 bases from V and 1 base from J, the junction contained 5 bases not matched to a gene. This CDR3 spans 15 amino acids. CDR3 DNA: TGCAGTGCTAGAGACGACACAGGGGCCCAAGAGACCCAGTACTTC. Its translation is CSARDDTGAQETQYF.

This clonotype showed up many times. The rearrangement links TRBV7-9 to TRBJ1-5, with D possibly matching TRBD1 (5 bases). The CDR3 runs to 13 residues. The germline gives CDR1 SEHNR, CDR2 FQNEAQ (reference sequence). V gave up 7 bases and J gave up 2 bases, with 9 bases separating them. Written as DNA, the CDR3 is TGTGCCAGCACCCTGGGGGGCAATCAGCCCCAGCATTTT. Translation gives CASTLGGNQPQHF.

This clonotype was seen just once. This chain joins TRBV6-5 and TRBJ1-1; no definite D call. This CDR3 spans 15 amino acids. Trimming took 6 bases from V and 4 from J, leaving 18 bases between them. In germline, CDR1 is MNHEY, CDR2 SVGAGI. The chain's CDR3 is CASRLTALAGTEAFF. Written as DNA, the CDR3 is TGTGCCAGCAGACTGACGGCACTAGCGGGCACTGAAGCTTTCTTT.

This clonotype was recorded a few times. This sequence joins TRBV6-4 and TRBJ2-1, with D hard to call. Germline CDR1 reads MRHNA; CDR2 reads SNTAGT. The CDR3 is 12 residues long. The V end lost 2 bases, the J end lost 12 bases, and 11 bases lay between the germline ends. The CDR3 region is CASSDDPSRQFF. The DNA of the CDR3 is TGTGCCAGCAGTGACGACCCATCAAGGCAGTTCTTC.

CDR3 DNA: TGTGCCAGCAGTTACTCGAACGTGAGACTAGCGGCAGATACGCAGTATTTT. Encoded protein: CASSYSNVRLAADTQYF. This chain links TRBV6-2 or TRBV6-3 with TRBJ2-3; 9 bases match TRBD2. The CDR3 covers 17 residues. Per the germline V gene, CDR1 is MNHEY and CDR2 is SVGEGT. V trimming: 0 bases; J trimming: 4 bases; junction bases outside the gene matches: 8.

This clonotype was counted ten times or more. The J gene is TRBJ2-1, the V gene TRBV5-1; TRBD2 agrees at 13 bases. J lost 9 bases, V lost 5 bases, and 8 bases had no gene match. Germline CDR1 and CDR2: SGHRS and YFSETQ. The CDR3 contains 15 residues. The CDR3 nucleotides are TGCGCCAGCAGATACGGGACTAGCGGGATAGGTGAGCAGTTCTTC. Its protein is CASRYGTSGIGEQFF.

CDR3 DNA sequence: TGTGCCAGCAATAACGGACTAGCGGGAGGTGGTGAGCAGTTCTTC. Translated, it gives CASNNGLAGGGEQFF. The rearrangement links TRBV27 to TRBJ2-1, with 14 nucleotides matching TRBD2. This CDR3 has 15 amino acids. Trimming took 7 bases from V and 9 from J; bases not matched to a gene: 8. Germline CDR1 reads MNHEY; CDR2 reads SMNVEV (reference sequence).

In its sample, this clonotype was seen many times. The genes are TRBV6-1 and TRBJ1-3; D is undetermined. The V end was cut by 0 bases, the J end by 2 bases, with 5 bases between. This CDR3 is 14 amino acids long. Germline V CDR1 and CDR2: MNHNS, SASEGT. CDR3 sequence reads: CASSEASTGNTIYF. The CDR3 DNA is TGTGCCAGCAGTGAAGCAAGCACTGGAAACACCATATATTTT.